These T cell receptor beta chains were read from a single sample in a study of cytomegalovirus exposure and HLA in healthy donors. Data came from immunoSEQ multiplex PCR; TCRdb stores just in-frame clones and leaves some out. This sample has 170,000 or so clones; roughly 80% occur once, and the top ten carry approximately 6.7%. The sequenced sample was PBMCs. Receptors were obtained from a man younger than 45 in good health and CMV-seropositive. Both conserved end residues are part of each CDR3. Fields, in order: CDR3 protein, CDR3 DNA, J gene, D gene, clone size, V gene. The D gene is left open where the match is weak. Expanded clones get a size class; other rows say once, few or many, or leave the size out.

CDR3aa: CASSFRGQVEQYF
CDR3nt: TGTGCCAGCAGCTTTAGGGGGCAGGTCGAGCAGTACTTC
j_gene: TRBJ2-7
d_gene: TRBD1
abundance: -
v_gene: TRBV5-8

CDR3aa: CASSLRVLDNSGNTIYF
CDR3nt: TGTGCCAGCAGCCTAAGAGTCTTGGACAACTCTGGAAACACCATATATTTT
j_gene: TRBJ1-3
d_gene: -
abundance: few
v_gene: TRBV7-2

CDR3aa: CASSFFGTVPEAFF
CDR3nt: TGTGCCAGCAGTTTTTTCGGGACAGTCCCTGAAGCTTTCTTT
j_gene: TRBJ1-1
d_gene: TRBD1
abundance: -
v_gene: TRBV28

CDR3aa: CASRKLQDRFEAFF
CDR3nt: TGTGCCAGCAGAAAACTACAAGACCGGTTTGAAGCTTTCTTT
j_gene: TRBJ1-1
d_gene: -
abundance: -
v_gene: TRBV6-5

CDR3aa: CASSLEWSNYGYTF
CDR3nt: TGTGCCAGCAGTTTAGAGTGGTCTAACTATGGCTACACCTTC
j_gene: TRBJ1-2
d_gene: -
abundance: -
v_gene: TRBV28

CDR3aa: CASSLISGGAQTQYF
CDR3nt: TGTGCCAGCAGCCTGATTAGCGGGGGGGCCCAGACCCAGTACTTC
j_gene: TRBJ2-5
d_gene: TRBD2
abundance: -
v_gene: TRBV11-3

CDR3aa: CASSVEVNEKLFF
CDR3nt: TGTGCCAGCAGTGTGGAGGTTAATGAAAAGCTGTTTTTT
j_gene: TRBJ1-4
d_gene: -
abundance: -
v_gene: TRBV6-4

CDR3aa: CAISNPRGTEAFF
CDR3nt: TGTGCCATCTCAAACCCTCGGGGCACTGAAGCTTTCTTT
j_gene: TRBJ1-1
d_gene: -
abundance: -
v_gene: TRBV10-3

CDR3aa: CASNRLFGGSMNTEAFF
CDR3nt: TGTGCCAGCAATAGACTTTTTGGGGGCAGCATGAACACTGAAGCTTTCTTT
j_gene: TRBJ1-1
d_gene: -
abundance: -
v_gene: TRBV6-8

CDR3aa: CASSPAVWGGGQETQYF
CDR3nt: TGTGCCAGCAGCCCAGCGGTGTGGGGAGGGGGCCAAGAGACCCAGTACTTC
j_gene: TRBJ2-5
d_gene: -
abundance: -
v_gene: TRBV9

CDR3aa: CASSHLDRATEAFF
CDR3nt: TGCGCCAGCAGCCACCTAGACAGGGCTACTGAAGCTTTCTTT
j_gene: TRBJ1-1
d_gene: TRBD1
abundance: -
v_gene: TRBV5-1

CDR3aa: CASSLDSGRGEQYF
CDR3nt: TGCGCCAGCAGCTTGGATTCCGGGAGAGGCGAGCAGTACTTC
j_gene: TRBJ2-7
d_gene: -
abundance: -
v_gene: TRBV5-1

CDR3aa: CAIGRLAGNNEQFF
CDR3nt: TGTGCCATCGGCCGACTAGCGGGGAACAATGAGCAGTTCTTC
j_gene: TRBJ2-1
d_gene: TRBD2
abundance: -
v_gene: TRBV10-3

CDR3aa: CASSLGFRVEEAFF
CDR3nt: TGCGCCAGCAGCTTGGGGTTCAGGGTAGAGGAAGCTTTCTTT
j_gene: TRBJ1-1
d_gene: -
abundance: -
v_gene: TRBV5-1

CDR3aa: CASSSTLAGTDTQYF
CDR3nt: TGTGCCAGCAGCTCTACTCTAGCGGGCACAGATACGCAGTATTTT
j_gene: TRBJ2-3
d_gene: TRBD2
abundance: -
v_gene: TRBV9

CDR3aa: CASSAGLNTGELFF
CDR3nt: TGTGCCAGCAGTGCGGGACTTAACACCGGGGAGCTGTTTTTT
j_gene: TRBJ2-2
d_gene: -
abundance: -
v_gene: TRBV27

CDR3aa: CASSEYRGTYNEQFF
CDR3nt: TGTGCCAGCAGTGAATACAGGGGCACCTACAATGAGCAGTTCTTC
j_gene: TRBJ2-1
d_gene: -
abundance: once
v_gene: TRBV25-1

CDR3aa: CASSGGGTSKFF
CDR3nt: TGTGCCAGCAGCGGGGGAGGGACTAGTAAGTTCTTC
j_gene: TRBJ2-1
d_gene: TRBD2
abundance: few
v_gene: TRBV7-3

CDR3aa: CAISDPQGLNQPQHF
CDR3nt: TGTGCCATCAGTGATCCCCAAGGACTCAATCAGCCCCAGCATTTT
j_gene: TRBJ1-5
d_gene: -
abundance: -
v_gene: TRBV10-3

CDR3aa: CASSILGTSYEQYF
CDR3nt: TGTGCCAGTAGTATCCTTGGCACCTCCTACGAGCAGTACTTC
j_gene: TRBJ2-7
d_gene: -
abundance: -
v_gene: TRBV19